Below are 20 T cell receptor beta chains sequenced from a single sample in a study of T cell responses to AZD1222 COVID-19 vaccine. Generated by immunoSEQ multiplex PCR, the TCRdb table keeps only in-frame clones and is missing some. Here the sample spans 130,000 to 150,000 clones, about 90% being singletons. Material: peripheral blood, obtained on day 0 of AZD1222 vaccination. The receptor set was obtained from an adult in good health.

This chain uses TRBV29-1 with TRBJ2-5; no definite D call. The germline CDR1 and CDR2 sequences are SQVTM and ANQGSEA. V was pared by 1 base and J by 2 bases, with 5 bases between. The CDR3 is 12 residues long. Here the CDR3 DNA reads TGCAGCGTTGAAGGTCGGCAAGAGACCCAGTACTTC. Amino acid sequence: CSVEGRQETQYF.

The J gene is TRBJ2-3, the V gene TRBV7-7, with 12 bases matching TRBD2. The CDR3 runs to 17 residues. Trimming cost V 5 bases and J 4 bases; bases outside gene matches: 10. The germline gives CDR1 SSHAT, CDR2 FNYEAQ (reference sequence). The DNA for the CDR3 is TGTGCCAGCAGCCCGGTTCCTAGCGGGAGGGCCCCAGATACGCAGTATTTT. Its translation: CASSPVPSGRAPDTQYF.

The chain is built from TRBV27 and TRBJ1-3; D uncertain. CDR1 MNHEY and CDR2 SMNVEV come from the germline V gene (reference sequence). The CDR3 loop spans 14 amino acids. The V end was cut by 7 bases, the J end by 2 bases, with 12 bases between. The CDR3 sequence is CASKGLAPGNTIYF. The CDR3 DNA reads TGTGCCAGCAAAGGATTAGCCCCTGGAAACACCATATATTTT.

The rearrangement uses TRBV5-1 and TRBJ2-5; the D call may be TRBD1 or TRBD2 (5 bases each). The CDR3 is 16 amino acids. Trimming took off 0 bases at V and 4 bases at J, with 16 bases between the two ends. The germline CDR1 and CDR2 sequences are SGHRS and YFSETQ. Here the CDR3 reads CASSLGAGLGIETQYF. The CDR3 DNA reads TGCGCCAGCAGCTTGGGGGCAGGGCTCGGGATAGAGACCCAGTACTTC.

This chain connects TRBV7-9 to TRBJ1-5; D remains unclear. CDR3 size: 15 residues. V lost 3 bases, J lost 4 bases, and 13 bases lay in between. Germline V gives CDR1 SEHNR, CDR2 FQNEAQ (reference sequence). CDR3 sequence: CASSFGDRANQPQHF. For the CDR3, the DNA is TGTGCCAGCAGCTTTGGGGATCGAGCGAATCAGCCCCAGCATTTT.

CDR3 coding DNA: TGCGCCAGCAGCCAAGACAGGGGATACTATGGCTACACCTTC. This gives the protein CASSQDRGYYGYTF. The V gene is TRBV4-3, the J gene TRBJ1-2; weak D call: TRBD1 (6 bases). Per germline, CDR1 LGHNA and CDR2 YSLEER. There are 14 residues in the CDR3. The V gene lost 0 bases and the J gene lost 3 bases, with 8 bases spanning the gap.

The chain is built from TRBV5-4 and TRBJ1-1; D is undetermined. V gave up 5 bases and J gave up 3 bases, with 11 bases separating them. This CDR3 is built from 13 residues. CDR1 is SGHNT and CDR2 is YYREEE in the germline V gene (reference sequence). CDR3 nucleotide sequence: TGTGCCAGCAGGGATACGGCATACACTGAAGCTTTCTTT. Encoded protein: CASRDTAYTEAFF. The full variable domain, in which reference TRBV5-4 and TRBJ1-1 provide the parts outside the CDR3, is ETGVTQSPTHLIKTRGQQVTLRCSSQSGHNTVSWYQQALGQGPQFIFQYYREEENGRGNFPPRFSGLQFPNYSSELNVNALELDDSALYLCASRDTAYTEAFFGQGTRLTVV.

The J gene is TRBJ1-1, the V gene TRBV6-5; maybe TRBD1 (5 bases). Germline-derived CDR1 and CDR2 are MNHEY and SVGAGI. The ends were cut back, 7 bases at V and 0 bases at J, with 6 bases in the middle. The CDR3 extends over 12 amino acids. The CDR3 protein is CASTGVNTEAFF. In nucleotides, the CDR3 is TGTGCCAGCACGGGGGTGAACACTGAAGCTTTCTTT.

For the CDR3, the DNA is TGTGCCAGCAGTGGAAGCGGAACAGGGGGCAACAATGAGCAGTTCTTC. Its protein product is CASSGSGTGGNNEQFF. This chain connects TRBV28 to TRBJ2-1; 9 nucleotides agree with TRBD1. The germline V gene has CDR1 MDHEN and CDR2 SYDVKM. V shed 5 bases and J 5 bases; nucleotides not matched to a gene: 10. The CDR3 runs 16 residues.

Comments on this clone: The DNA is left out, because the CDR3 cannot be placed on it with certainty; the CDR3 is given as TCRdb lists it. The V gene is TRBV21-1, the J gene TRBJ1-5; the table's D call TRBD1 went unverified against the DNA. TRBV21-1 is a listed pseudogene. With termini counted, the CDR3 has 16 amino acids. The CDR3 sequence is CASSNWGPGANQPQHF.

This clone is classed as medium-sized. The chain has TRBV6-4 and TRBJ2-3; tentative D call: TRBD2 (7 bases). The germline V gene encodes CDR1 MRHNA and CDR2 SNTAGT. V lost 4 bases and J 4 bases, leaving 12 bases between the germline ends. The CDR3 totals 14 residues. The CDR3 sequence: CASSVGGHADTQYF. The CDR3 nucleotides are TGTGCCAGCAGTGTGGGGGGGCACGCAGATACGCAGTATTTT.

This chain connects TRBV6-2 or TRBV6-3 to TRBJ1-2; 7 bases map to TRBD1. J was trimmed by 6 bases and V by 0 bases; bases with no gene match: 4. Germline CDR1 MNHEY, CDR2 SVGEGT. The CDR3 extends over 14 amino acids. Here the CDR3 reads CASSYSPTGNGYTF. In nucleotides, the CDR3 is TGTGCCAGCAGTTACTCCCCGACAGGGAATGGCTACACCTTC.

The chain has TRBV2 and TRBJ1-5, with D perhaps matching TRBD1 (5 bases). The CDR3 covers 16 residues. The V gene's germline CDR1 is SNHLY and CDR2 FYNNEI. Trimming removed 6 bases at V and 5 bases at J, with 20 bases between. The CDR3 loop reads CASRGPGGGDHQPQHF. DNA of the CDR3: TGTGCCAGCAGAGGACCCGGTGGGGGGGACCATCAGCCCCAGCATTTT.

The rearrangement uses TRBV19 and TRBJ2-7, with D hard to call. V lost 5 bases to trimming and J lost 0 bases, with 11 bases between them. The CDR3 extends over 14 amino acids. Germline loops: CDR1 LNHDA, CDR2 SQIVND (reference sequence). In DNA, the CDR3 is TGTGCCAGTAGTGTGGCGCTAAGCTCCTACGAGCAGTACTTC. The encoded protein is CASSVALSSYEQYF.

The gene calls are TRBV14 and TRBJ2-3; 7 nucleotides align to TRBD2. CDR3 length equals 13 residues. Germline CDR1 reads SGHDN; CDR2 reads FVKESK. V trimming: 3 bases; J trimming: 10 bases; junction bases outside the gene matches: 7. CDR3 protein: CASSQDTSAPQYF. In DNA, the CDR3 is TGTGCCAGCAGCCAGGATACTAGCGCCCCGCAGTATTTT.

The J gene is TRBJ2-1, the V gene TRBV7-3; D is unresolved. CDR3 size: 13 residues. With 5 bases removed from V and 9 bases from J, the gap between germline ends came to 14 bases. The germline V gene encodes CDR1 SGHTA and CDR2 FQGTGA. The CDR3 DNA reads TGTGCCAGCAGCCTATCCATAGCAGGTGAGCAGTTCTTC. Translating gives CASSLSIAGEQFF.

The chain employs TRBV28 and TRBJ1-2, with D hard to call. Germline V gene sequence: CDR1 MDHEN, CDR2 SYDVKM. The CDR3 covers 15 residues. V dropped 7 bases and J dropped 2 bases, with 17 bases sitting between them. The CDR3 loop reads CASTVRAAKNYGYTF. The CDR3 region has the DNA TGTGCCAGCACCGTCCGGGCAGCAAAAAACTATGGCTACACCTTC.

This rearrangement joins TRBV29-1 to TRBJ1-3; the D gene is possibly TRBD1 (6 bases). The CDR3 contains 11 residues. Trimming took off 6 bases at V and 6 bases at J, with 9 bases between the two ends. Germline loops: CDR1 SQVTM, CDR2 ANQGSEA. The CDR3 nucleotides read TGCAGCGTACAGGGAAAAAACACCATATATTTT. Its protein is CSVQGKNTIYF.

The V and J genes are TRBV7-8 and TRBJ1-1; 9 nucleotides line up with TRBD1. The CDR3 extends over 15 amino acids. Losses at the gene ends were 5 bases for V and 4 bases for J; bases not matched to a gene: 8. Germline V gene data show CDR1 as SGHVS and CDR2 as FQNEAQ. The CDR3 nucleotides are TGTGCCAGCAGCGCCCGGGACAGGGTAATCACTGAAGCTTTCTTT. Amino acids: CASSARDRVITEAFF.

This clone was seen only once. The chain recombines TRBV3-1 (or the pseudogene TRBV3-2) with TRBJ2-4, with 7 bases aligning to TRBD1. This CDR3 spans 15 amino acids. J was trimmed by 7 bases and V by 4 bases; bases with no gene match: 10. Germline V gives CDR1 LGHDT, CDR2 YNNKEL (reference sequence). The CDR3 reads CASSLPGTEGNIQYF. As DNA, the CDR3 is TGTGCCAGCAGCCTACCCGGGACAGAGGGGAACATTCAGTACTTC.